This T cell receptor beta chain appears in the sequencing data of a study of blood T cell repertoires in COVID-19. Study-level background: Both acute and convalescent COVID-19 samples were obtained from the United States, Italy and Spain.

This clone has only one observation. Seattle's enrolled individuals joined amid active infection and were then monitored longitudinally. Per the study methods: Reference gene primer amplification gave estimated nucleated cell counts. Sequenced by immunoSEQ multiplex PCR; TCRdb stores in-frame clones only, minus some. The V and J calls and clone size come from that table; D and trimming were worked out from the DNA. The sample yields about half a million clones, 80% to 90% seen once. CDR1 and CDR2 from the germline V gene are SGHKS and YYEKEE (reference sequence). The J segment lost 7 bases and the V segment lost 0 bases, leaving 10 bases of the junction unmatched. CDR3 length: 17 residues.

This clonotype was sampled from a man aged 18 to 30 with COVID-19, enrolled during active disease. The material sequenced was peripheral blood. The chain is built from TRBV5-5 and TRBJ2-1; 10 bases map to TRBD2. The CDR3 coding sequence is TGTGCCAGCAGCTTGGGAACAGCGGGGGGGTTTACAAATGAGCAGTTCTTC. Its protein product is CASSLGTAGGFTNEQFF. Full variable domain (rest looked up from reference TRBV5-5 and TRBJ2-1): DAGVTQSPTHLIKTRGQQVTLRCSPISGHKSVSWYQQVLGQGPQFIFQYYEKEERGRGNFPDRFSARQFPNYSSELNVNALLLGDSALYLCASSLGTAGGFTNEQFFGPGTRLTVL.